This T cell receptor beta chain was retrieved from a study of identical twins. Each donor was a healthy Caucasian. Findings and limits, study-wide: Modelling underestimated the level of out-of-frame TCR alpha sharing observed in monozygotic twins.

One entry per CDR3 protein results from TCRdb running MiXCR on the 5' RACE reads. The sample includes a few hundred thousand distinct CDR3 sequences, 6.5% to 9.5% seen only once; the top ten take around 2.1%. A remark on this clonotype: No antigen is known for it.

Germline V gene data show CDR1 as DFQATT and CDR2 as SNEGSKA (reference sequence). There are 14 residues in the CDR3. V lost 2 bases and J lost 7, with 14 bases in between. These data were also reused for a study on yellow fever vaccine responses in identical twins.

The sequence was obtained from a woman aged 18-30 years in good health. V is TRBV20-1 and J is TRBJ2-2; D not certain. The specimen sequenced was memory (CD45RO+) T cells sorted from blood. As DNA, the CDR3 is TGCAGTGCTAGACATTTTAAGAAAGGCGGGGAGCTGTTTTTT. It specifies CSARHFKKGGELFF.